This TCR beta chain was retrieved from a study of T cell responses to AZD1222 COVID-19 vaccine. Study results and caveats: The study sampled repertoires only after the peak T cell response. Reportedly, nearly half the spike-specific TCRs target unmutated variant regions. Across the whole spike, CD4 TCRs peaked at regions 160-218 and 743-854. Clonal diversity was possibly underestimated, and white British individuals and females predominated among donors.

CDR3 size: 16 residues. Germline CDR1 and CDR2: SEHNR and FQNEAQ (reference sequence). Trimming left V 5 bases short and J 5 bases short, with 22 bases between. Some clones are missing from TCRdb's copy, which holds only in-frame ones; the method was immunoSEQ multiplex PCR. Found here are about 93,000 clones, roughly 91% of them singletons; the top ten hold 2.8%. With respect to this clone: No antigen is known for it.

The chain couples TRBV7-9 to TRBJ2-7, with D perhaps matching TRBD1 (5 bases). The source material was peripheral blood, sampled on day 0 of MenACWY control vaccination. The sequence was collected from an adult in good health. CDR3 DNA: TGTGCCAGCAGCCCTGATCGTCGTAGCCTCAGGGACGAGCAGTACTTC. This encodes CASSPDRRSLRDEQYF.